Sequencing of this T cell receptor (beta chain) was carried out in a study of blood T cells in healthy people across ages. Ranging in age from roughly 6 to 95, the donors were healthy Caucasian individuals from Russia. A second PCR of about 7 to 12 cycles used a sample-barcoded 5' primer and a J-beta primer mix. A single record per CDR3 protein comes from TCRdb applying MiXCR to the 5' RACE reads. The data show around 1,600,000 distinct CDR3 sequences, 42% seen once. In the case of this clonotype: Antigen unknown.

Findings and limits, study-wide: Fewer expanded clones and more diversity marked long-lived versus aged donors.

V was pared by 0 bases and J by 7 bases, with 15 bases between. The CDR3 spans 15 residues. Germline assignment: CDR1 DFQATT and CDR2 SNEGSKA (reference sequence). Input material: blood. V is TRBV20-1 and J is TRBJ1-4; D is perhaps TRBD1 (5 bases). The sequence derives from a woman between 18 and 29 years old in good health. The CDR3 region has the DNA TGCAGTGCTAGAGATCCGGCAGGGAGAACTGAAAAACTGTTTTTT. Its protein is CSARDPAGRTEKLFF.